These 17 T cell receptor beta chains came from one sample sequenced in a study of shared clonotypes between healthy human individuals. Measured with immunoSEQ multiplex PCR; TCRdb has only the in-frame clones, and not every one. The table has roughly 700,000 clones, about 74% seen once. The material sequenced was memory CD4+ T cells sorted from blood. The subset was: CD45RA-negative fraction. These receptors originate from a woman under 40 in good health.

This clone was found many times. V usage is TRBV11-2 and J usage is TRBJ2-3; D unresolved. This CDR3 is built from 18 residues. The V gene's germline CDR1 is SGHAT and CDR2 FQNNGV. V lost 6 bases and J 2 bases, leaving 24 bases between the germline ends. Here the CDR3 DNA reads TGTGCCAGCAGAAAAAATCCGGCGGTTTTTGGTCTCACAGATACGCAGTATTTT. As protein: CASRKNPAVFGLTDTQYF. The entire variable domain, with the rest obtained from reference TRBV11-2 and TRBJ2-3, is as follows: EAGVAQSPRYKIIEKRQSVAFWCNPISGHATLYWYQQILGQGPKLLIQFQNNGVVDDSQLPKDRFSAERLKGVDSTLKIQPAKLEDSAVYLCASRKNPAVFGLTDTQYFGPGTRLTVL.

The rearrangement joins TRBV5-5 to TRBJ2-2; TRBD1 agrees at 9 bases. CDR1 and CDR2 (germline): SGHKS, YYEKEE (reference sequence). The CDR3 covers 18 residues. Trimming took 1 base from V and 4 from J; bases not matched to a gene: 11. The CDR3 bases are TGTGCCAGCAGCTTGTGGTTGCGGGGACAGGGCGGCACCGGGGAGCTGTTTTTT. This translates into CASSLWLRGQGGTGELFF.

This clone was found many times. The chain links TRBV5-1 to TRBJ1-3; 9 positions agree with TRBD1. The CDR3 runs 16 residues. The germline CDR1 and CDR2 sequences are SGHRS and YFSETQ. V lost 3 bases and J lost 0; bases outside the gene matches: 4. CDR3 DNA: TGCGCCAGCAGCTCGTGGGACAGGGTCTCTGGAAACACCATATATTTT. This sequence encodes CASSSWDRVSGNTIYF.

The V and J genes are TRBV4-1 and TRBJ1-5; perhaps TRBD1 as D (6 bases). The germline gives CDR1 MGHRA, CDR2 YSYEKL. V was trimmed by 0 bases and J by 12 bases, leaving 18 bases between them. This CDR3 comprises 15 residues. CDR3 nucleotide sequence: TGCGCCAGCAGCCAAGAAAACAGGGTCAACGGAGGCCAGCATTTT. Protein product: CASSQENRVNGGQHF.

This chain links TRBV29-1 with TRBJ2-5; D not resolved. V lost 0 bases and J lost 4, with 12 bases in between. Germline CDR1 SQVTM, CDR2 ANQGSEA. CDR3 length equals 14 residues. The CDR3: CSVEDGVGVETQYF. The CDR3 DNA reads TGCAGCGTTGAAGATGGGGTTGGGGTAGAGACCCAGTACTTC.

This clone turned up a few times. Other DNA sequences in this sample translate to the same CDR3. The J gene is TRBJ1-5, the V gene TRBV6-5, with 10 nucleotides matching TRBD1. Germline lookup yields CDR1 MNHEY and CDR2 SVGAGI. The V and J ends lost 6 bases and 3 bases, in that order; junction bases with no gene match: 5. This CDR3 comprises 15 residues. The chain's CDR3 is CASSPGTGVNQPQHF. The CDR3 nucleotides are TGTGCCAGCAGCCCCGGGACAGGGGTCAATCAGCCCCAGCATTTT.

The V call is TRBV7-8, the J call TRBJ1-2, with 7 bases that match TRBD1. Germline V gene data show CDR1 as SGHVS and CDR2 as FQNEAQ. CDR3 size: 18 residues. J was trimmed by 4 bases and V by 4 bases; bases with no gene match: 18. The CDR3 DNA sequence: TGTGCCAGCAGCTCTCCTGGGGCGACAGGGTCGGGGGTCTATGGCTACACCTTC. Translating gives CASSSPGATGSGVYGYTF.

This clone is a singleton in its sample. The chain employs TRBV29-1 and TRBJ1-2; 12 bases map to TRBD1. Germline V gene sequence: CDR1 SQVTM, CDR2 ANQGSEA. This CDR3 has 13 amino acids. The V gene end was trimmed by 6 bases and the J gene end by 4 bases; junction bases not matched to a gene: 3. Here the CDR3 DNA reads TGCAGCGTGGGGACAGGGGGCGGCTATGGCTACACCTTC. Protein sequence: CSVGTGGGYGYTF.

This clone was seen many times. The chain recombines TRBV7-2 with TRBJ1-5, with a possible D match to TRBD1 (5 bases). V was pared by 3 bases and J by 4 bases, with 13 bases between. CDR3 length: 15 amino acids. Germline V lookup: CDR1 SGHTA, CDR2 FQGNSA. The CDR3 sequence: CASSLPGGKNQPQHF. CDR3 sequence (DNA): TGTGCCAGCAGCTTGCCGGGGGGGAAGAATCAGCCCCAGCATTTT. Looking up the rest from reference TRBV7-2 and TRBJ1-5 gives the full variable domain: GAGVSQSPSNKVTEKGKDVELRCDPISGHTALYWYRQSLGQGLEFLIYFQGNSAPDKSGLPSDRFSAERTGGSVSTLTIQRTQQEDSAVYLCASSLPGGKNQPQHFGDGTRLSIL.

V is TRBV19 and J is TRBJ2-7; the D gene is possibly TRBD2 (7 bases). CDR3 length: 13 amino acids. The V and J ends lost 6 bases and 2 bases respectively, with 11 bases between them. Per germline, CDR1 LNHDA and CDR2 SQIVND (reference sequence). The CDR3 bases are TGTGCCAGTAGAGGGGGGACTACCTACGAGCAGTACTTC. Residues: CASRGGTTYEQYF.

The chain uses TRBV25-1 and TRBJ2-3; 8 bases align to TRBD2. V lost 5 bases to trimming and J lost 2 bases; unmatched junction nucleotides: 6. The CDR3 runs to 15 residues. Germline V gene sequence: CDR1 MGHDK, CDR2 SYGVNS. Written as DNA, the CDR3 is TGTGCCAGCAGTACTAGCGGAGAATTCACAGATACGCAGTATTTT. It yields the protein CASSTSGEFTDTQYF.

The chain uses TRBV6-1 and TRBJ2-5; D is perhaps TRBD1 (5 bases). Germline V CDR1 and CDR2: MNHNS, SASEGT. The CDR3 runs to 13 residues. V gave up 6 bases and J gave up 5 bases, with 13 bases separating them. The CDR3 sequence: CASSSARVETQYF. The CDR3 nucleotides read TGTGCCAGCAGCTCGGCCAGGGTTGAGACCCAGTACTTC.

Details on this clone: The sample carries other DNA sequences with the same CDR3. The chain has TRBV18 and TRBJ2-7; 7 bases line up with TRBD2. Germline-derived CDR1 and CDR2 are KGHSH and LQKENI. V gave up 3 bases and J gave up 2 bases; unmatched junction bases: 7. The CDR3 consists of 15 residues. The CDR3 reads CASSPQREVTYEQYF. The CDR3 nucleotides read TGTGCCAGCTCACCCCAACGGGAGGTGACCTACGAGCAGTACTTC.

The chain has TRBV29-1 and TRBJ2-1, with 7 bases fitting TRBD1. This CDR3 is 13 amino acids long. Looked up from germline, CDR1 is SQVTM and CDR2 is ANQGSEA. V trimming: 5 bases; J trimming: 5 bases; junction bases outside the gene matches: 6. Here the CDR3 DNA reads TGCAGCGTTTGGGACAGCCGACACAATGAGCAGTTCTTC. Translating gives CSVWDSRHNEQFF.

V and J are TRBV5-1 and TRBJ1-1; 7 nucleotides agree with TRBD1. CDR1 SGHRS and CDR2 YFSETQ come from the germline V gene. This CDR3 comprises 13 residues. With V trimmed by 4 bases and J by 5 bases, 5 bases remained unmatched. The CDR3 here is CASSITGETEAFF. DNA for the CDR3: TGCGCCAGCAGCATCACAGGGGAAACTGAAGCTTTCTTT.

The J gene is TRBJ2-2, the V gene TRBV9, with a weak D call TRBD1 (6 bases). CDR3 length: 15 residues. V dropped 2 bases and J dropped 4 bases, with 12 bases sitting between them. The V gene's germline CDR1 is SGDLS and CDR2 YYNGEE. CDR3: CASSVRTEATGELFF. In nucleotides, the CDR3 is TGTGCCAGCAGCGTGCGGACAGAAGCCACCGGGGAGCTGTTTTTT.

The rearrangement uses TRBV7-8 and TRBJ2-7, with 11 bases that match TRBD2. The germline V gene has CDR1 SGHVS and CDR2 FQNEAQ. There are 17 residues in the CDR3. V gave up 4 bases and J gave up 2 bases; unmatched junction bases: 10. Written as DNA, the CDR3 is TGTGCCAGCAGCTCTCTTGGGACTAGCGGCGTAACCTACGAGCAGTACTTC. Translation gives CASSSLGTSGVTYEQYF. Full variable domain (rest looked up from reference TRBV7-8 and TRBJ2-7): GAGVSQSPRYKVAKRGQDVALRCDPISGHVSLFWYQQALGQGPEFLTYFQNEAQLDKSGLPSDRFFAERPEGSVSTLKIQRTQQEDSAVYLCASSSLGTSGVTYEQYFGPGTRLTVT.